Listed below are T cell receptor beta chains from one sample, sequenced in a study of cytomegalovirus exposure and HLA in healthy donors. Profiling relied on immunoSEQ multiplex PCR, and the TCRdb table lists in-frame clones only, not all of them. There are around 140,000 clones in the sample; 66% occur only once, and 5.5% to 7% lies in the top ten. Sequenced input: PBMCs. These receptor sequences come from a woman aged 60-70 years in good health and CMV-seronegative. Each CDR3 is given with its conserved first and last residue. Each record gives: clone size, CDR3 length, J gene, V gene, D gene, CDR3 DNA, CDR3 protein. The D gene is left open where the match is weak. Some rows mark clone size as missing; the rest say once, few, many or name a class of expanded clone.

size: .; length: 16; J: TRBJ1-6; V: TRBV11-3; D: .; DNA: TGTGCCAGCAGCACAACAGGTGACTCTATAATTCACCCCCTCCACTTT; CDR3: CASSTTGDSIIHPLHF
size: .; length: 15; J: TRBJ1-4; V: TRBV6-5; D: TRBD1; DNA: TGTGCCAGCACTAGGGGGGGACAGGGGGCTGAAAAACTGTTTTTT; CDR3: CASTRGGQGAEKLFF
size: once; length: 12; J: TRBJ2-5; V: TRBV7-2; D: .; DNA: TGTGCCAGCACTCCTGATACTGAGACCCAGTACTTC; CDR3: CASTPDTETQYF
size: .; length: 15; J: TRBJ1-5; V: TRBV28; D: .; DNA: TGTGCCAGCCTCGGGCAGGGCTATAGCAATCGGCCCCAGCATTTT; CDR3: CASLGQGYSNRPQHF
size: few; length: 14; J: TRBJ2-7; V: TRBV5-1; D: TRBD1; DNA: TGCGCCAGCAGCTCGTGGACAGGGGGGAACGAGCAGTACTTC; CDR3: CASSSWTGGNEQYF
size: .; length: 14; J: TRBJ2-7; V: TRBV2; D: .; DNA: TGTGCCAGCAGTGAAGCAGGACAACTCTACGAGCAGTACTTC; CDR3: CASSEAGQLYEQYF
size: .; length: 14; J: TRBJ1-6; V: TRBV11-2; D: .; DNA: TGTGCCAGCAGCTTAGAGGCCGCTTTGACACCCCTCCACTTT; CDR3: CASSLEAALTPLHF
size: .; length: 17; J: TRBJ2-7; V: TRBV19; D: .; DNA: TGTGCCAGTAGTATAGGTTGTCGGAGGGGCAACTGCTACGAGCAGTACTTC; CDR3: CASSIGCRRGNCYEQYF
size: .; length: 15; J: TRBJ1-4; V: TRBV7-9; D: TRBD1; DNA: TGTGCCAGCAGCTCCACAGGGGGCGCAGATGAAGAACTGTTTTTT; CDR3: CASSSTGGADEELFF
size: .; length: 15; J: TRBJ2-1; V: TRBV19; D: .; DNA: TGTGCCAGTAGTATGGTCCAGGGATCCTACAATGAGCAGTTCTTC; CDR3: CASSMVQGSYNEQFF
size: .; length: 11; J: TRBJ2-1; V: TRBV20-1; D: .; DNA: TGCAGTGCTAGGCAGTACAATGAGCAGTTCTTC; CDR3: CSARQYNEQFF
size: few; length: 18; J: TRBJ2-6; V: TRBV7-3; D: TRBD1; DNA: TGTGCCAGCAGGTCGACAGGGACCTTTATCTCTGGGGCCAACGTCCTGACTTTC; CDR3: CASRSTGTFISGANVLTF
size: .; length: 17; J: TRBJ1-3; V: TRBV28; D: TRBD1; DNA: TGTGCCAGCACCAGTCCTCAGGGGGCCGGGGCAGGAAACACCATATATTTT; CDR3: CASTSPQGAGAGNTIYF
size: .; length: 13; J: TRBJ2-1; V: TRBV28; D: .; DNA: TGTGCCAGCAGTCCGCCGGCCTACAATGAGCAGTTCTTC; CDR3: CASSPPAYNEQFF
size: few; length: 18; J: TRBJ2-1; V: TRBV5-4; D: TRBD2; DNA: TGTGCCAGCAGCTTGGGGGGGCTAGCGGGAAGCTCCTACAATGAGCAGTTCTTC; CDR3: CASSLGGLAGSSYNEQFF
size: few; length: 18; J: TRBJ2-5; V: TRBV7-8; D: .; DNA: TGTGCCAGCAGCCTGGGGCTAGCGAGAGAACGCCTTCAAGAGACCCAGTACTTC; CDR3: CASSLGLARERLQETQYF
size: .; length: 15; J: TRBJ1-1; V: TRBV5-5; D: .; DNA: TGTGCCAGCAGCTTGGCCCCATGGAGGGACACTGAAGCTTTCTTT; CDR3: CASSLAPWRDTEAFF
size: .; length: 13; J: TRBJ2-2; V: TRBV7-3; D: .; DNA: TGTGCCAGCAGCTTACTAAACACCGGGGAGCTGTTTTTT; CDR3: CASSLLNTGELFF
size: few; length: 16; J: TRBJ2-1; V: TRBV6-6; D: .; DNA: TGTGCCAGCAGTTACCCAACTAGCTCGGGCGCGGATGAGCAGTTCTTC; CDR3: CASSYPTSSGADEQFF
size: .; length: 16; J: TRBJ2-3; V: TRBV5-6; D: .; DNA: TGTGCCAGCAGCCAGGGGGGTCCCTCTAGCACAGATACGCAGTATTTT; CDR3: CASSQGGPSSTDTQYF
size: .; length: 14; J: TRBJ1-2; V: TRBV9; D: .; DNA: TGTGCCAGCAGCGAATCGGGGGGCCCCTATGGCTACACCTTC; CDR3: CASSESGGPYGYTF
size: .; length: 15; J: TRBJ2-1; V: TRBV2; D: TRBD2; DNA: TGTGCCAGCAGTGGAGCGGGAGGGACCTACAATGAGCAGTTCTTC; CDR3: CASSGAGGTYNEQFF
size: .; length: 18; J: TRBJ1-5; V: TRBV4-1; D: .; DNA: TGCGCCAGCAGCCAAGACGTGCCCACGGACAGTAGCAATCAGCCCCAGCATTTT; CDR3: CASSQDVPTDSSNQPQHF
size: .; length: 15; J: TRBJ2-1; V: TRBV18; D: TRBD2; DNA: TGTGCCAGCTCACCAGAGAGCGGGAGGGCCGATGAGCAGTTCTTC; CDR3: CASSPESGRADEQFF
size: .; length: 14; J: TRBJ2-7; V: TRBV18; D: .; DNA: TGTGCCAGCTCACCACGAGAAGCGGAGGGGGAGCAGTACTTC; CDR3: CASSPREAEGEQYF
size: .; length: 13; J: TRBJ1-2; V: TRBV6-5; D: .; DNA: TGTGCCAGCAGTTACTCGGGGGGGCGAGACTACACCTTC; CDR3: CASSYSGGRDYTF
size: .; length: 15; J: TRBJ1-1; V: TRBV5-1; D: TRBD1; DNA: TGCGCCAGCAGCTTGGCCGGGACAGGGGGCACTGAAGCTTTCTTT; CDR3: CASSLAGTGGTEAFF
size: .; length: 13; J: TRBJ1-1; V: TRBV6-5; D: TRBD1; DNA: TGTGCCAGCCTGGGACAGGGGAACACTGAAGCTTTCTTT; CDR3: CASLGQGNTEAFF
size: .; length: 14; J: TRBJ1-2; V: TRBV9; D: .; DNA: TGTGCCAGCAGCCCTACAGGATCGGCCTATGGCTACACCTTC; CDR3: CASSPTGSAYGYTF
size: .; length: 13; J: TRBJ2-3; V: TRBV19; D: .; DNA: TGTGCCACCCATACCGGGAGCGCAGATACGCAGTATTTT; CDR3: CATHTGSADTQYF
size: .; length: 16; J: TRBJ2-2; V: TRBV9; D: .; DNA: TGTGCCAGCAGCGGAGCTCCCCTTCGGGGCACCGGGGAGCTGTTTTTT; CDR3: CASSGAPLRGTGELFF
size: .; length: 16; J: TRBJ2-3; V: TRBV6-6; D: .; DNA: TGTGCCAGCAGTACGAAAGGGGGGGCTAGCACAGATACGCAGTATTTT; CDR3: CASSTKGGASTDTQYF
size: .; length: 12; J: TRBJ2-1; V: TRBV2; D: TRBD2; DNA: TGTGCCAGCAAGCAAGCGGGAGGGCCTCAGTTCTTC; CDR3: CASKQAGGPQFF
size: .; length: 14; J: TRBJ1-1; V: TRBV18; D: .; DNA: TGTGCCAGCTCACCAGCCGTTCTAAACACTGAAGCTTTCTTT; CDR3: CASSPAVLNTEAFF
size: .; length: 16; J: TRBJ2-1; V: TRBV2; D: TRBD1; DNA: TGTGCCAGCATCGGCAGGGGGCGACTGGCTTACAATGAGCAGTTCTTC; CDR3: CASIGRGRLAYNEQFF
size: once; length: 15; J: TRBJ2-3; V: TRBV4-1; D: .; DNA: TGCGCCAGCAGCCAAGACCGACGGGACACAGATACGCAGTATTTT; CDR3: CASSQDRRDTDTQYF
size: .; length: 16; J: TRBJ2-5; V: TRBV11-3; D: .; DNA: TGTGCCAGCAGCTTAGAGGGGACAAGAGAGGAAGAGACCCAGTACTTC; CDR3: CASSLEGTREEETQYF